The entry below describes one TCR beta chain. Its cognate antigen is unknown. MiXCR, applied by TCRdb to the reads, yields one record per CDR3 protein. The sample has approximately 770,000 distinct CDR3 sequences; 25% to 35% are singletons. The V gene end was trimmed by 0 bases and the J gene end by 0 bases; junction bases not matched to a gene: 2. The V gene's germline CDR1 is MNHEY and CDR2 SVGAGI. The CDR3 length is 18 residues. The sample comes from a study of T cell repertoires in cytomegalovirus infection. Across the study: Recently identified HLA-C-restricted CMV epitopes and well-studied HLA-B-restricted CMV epitopes were used by the study. Both CMV infection and a matching HLA type were indicated by public TCR beta signatures. The study, taken as a whole, reports: Dominating the ex vivo response were TCR beta clonotypes that were CMV-specific and HLA-C-restricted.

Sequenced material: cultured CD8+ T cells from PBMCs, taken from culture after CMV antigen stimulation. This TCR came from a human donor in good health (CMV status not recorded). Some clones in this sample may be carry-over from other donors' samples. The chain employs TRBV6-5 and TRBJ2-2, with TRBD2 matching over 12 bases. The CDR3 sequence is CASSYSLAGGPNTGELFF. The CDR3 DNA follows: TGTGCCAGCAGTTACTCCCTAGCGGGGGGGCCGAACACCGGGGAGCTGTTTTTT.